Listed below are T cell receptor beta chains from one sample, sequenced in a study of blood T cell repertoires in COVID-19. Sequencing was performed with immunoSEQ multiplex PCR; in TCRdb, only in-frame clones are kept and a portion is missing. The table has some 140,000 clones, about 86% seen once. Sequences were obtained from PBMCs or T cells enriched from blood (not recorded which). Source of these receptors: a man aged 50 to 59 who had recovered from COVID-19. The CDR3 runs from the conserved cysteine through the conserved F or W.

j_call: TRBJ2-7; v_call: TRBV9; cdr3_aa: CASSVRDFSEQYF
j_call: TRBJ2-6; v_call: TRBV13; cdr3_aa: CASSIRTGSSGANVLTF
j_call: TRBJ1-4; v_call: TRBV4-3; cdr3_aa: CASSQDRGWGEKLFF
j_call: TRBJ2-7; v_call: TRBV21-1; cdr3_aa: CASSKMGQGKSYEQYF
j_call: TRBJ1-3; v_call: TRBV4-3; cdr3_aa: CASSQEPGQGTSSGNTIYF
j_call: TRBJ2-1; v_call: TRBV4-3; cdr3_aa: CASSQDRSGAFVDEQFF
j_call: TRBJ1-6; v_call: TRBV6-5; cdr3_aa: CASGVAFEGSPLHF
j_call: TRBJ1-1; v_call: TRBV5-6; cdr3_aa: CASSLAAAGYSTEAFF
j_call: TRBJ1-1; v_call: TRBV5-4; cdr3_aa: CASSLGGQRNTEAFF
j_call: TRBJ2-7; v_call: TRBV10-3; cdr3_aa: CASRLGQGDLDEQYF
j_call: TRBJ2-3; v_call: TRBV19; cdr3_aa: CASSMRQDGQYF
j_call: TRBJ1-1; v_call: TRBV4-3; cdr3_aa: CASSRLRGLEAFF
j_call: TRBJ1-1; v_call: TRBV2; cdr3_aa: CASSEGDRGVNTEAFF
j_call: TRBJ2-7; v_call: TRBV24-1; cdr3_aa: CATSDGQGTEQYF
j_call: TRBJ2-7; v_call: TRBV27; cdr3_aa: CASSRIGGQGPYEQYF
j_call: TRBJ1-2; v_call: TRBV27; cdr3_aa: CASSFSFRPSGGIYGYTF
j_call: TRBJ1-2; v_call: TRBV7-8; cdr3_aa: CASSRQGQGSYGYTF
j_call: TRBJ2-5; v_call: TRBV20-1; cdr3_aa: CSASPRVAGLTQETQYF
j_call: TRBJ2-5; v_call: TRBV21-1; cdr3_aa: CASSKGLIAGGEQETQYF
j_call: TRBJ2-7; v_call: TRBV12-3/TRBV12-4; cdr3_aa: CASSVGTVYEQYF
j_call: TRBJ2-3; v_call: TRBV9; cdr3_aa: CASSVRGQGGDTQYF
j_call: TRBJ1-6; v_call: TRBV4-1; cdr3_aa: CASSLYRDPSYNSPLHF
j_call: TRBJ1-2; v_call: TRBV28; cdr3_aa: CASSSTGIGYTF
j_call: TRBJ1-3; v_call: TRBV7-6; cdr3_aa: CASSLARGNTIYF
j_call: TRBJ1-2; v_call: TRBV19; cdr3_aa: CASSIVRHGYTF
j_call: TRBJ1-2; v_call: TRBV7-9; cdr3_aa: CASSLAGAYSYTF
j_call: TRBJ1-4; v_call: TRBV27; cdr3_aa: CASSLQGGRNEKLFF
j_call: TRBJ2-2; v_call: TRBV7-9; cdr3_aa: CASSLMSRGKTGELFF
j_call: TRBJ2-2; v_call: TRBV2; cdr3_aa: CASSDPSGGLNTGELFF
j_call: TRBJ1-3; v_call: TRBV11-2; cdr3_aa: CASSLWSGVSGNTIYF
j_call: TRBJ1-5; v_call: TRBV7-9; cdr3_aa: CASSLVGNNQPQHF
j_call: TRBJ1-6; v_call: TRBV6-4; cdr3_aa: CASTSQGYNSPLHF
j_call: TRBJ2-1; v_call: TRBV7-9; cdr3_aa: CASSILAGEYNEQFF
j_call: TRBJ2-5; v_call: TRBV4-2; cdr3_aa: CASSQARGGQETQYF
j_call: TRBJ1-4; v_call: TRBV7-9; cdr3_aa: CASSKGQGTTTNEKLFF
j_call: TRBJ2-5; v_call: TRBV7-3; cdr3_aa: CASSSTGTSGGGQETQYF
j_call: TRBJ1-6; v_call: TRBV27; cdr3_aa: CASSFGLQGKNSPLHF
j_call: TRBJ2-7; v_call: TRBV3-1/TRBV3-2; cdr3_aa: CASSWDNSYEQYF
j_call: TRBJ2-1; v_call: TRBV3-1/TRBV3-2; cdr3_aa: CASSQDYLINEQFF
j_call: TRBJ2-1; v_call: TRBV7-3; cdr3_aa: CASSLGTANEQFF
j_call: TRBJ1-5; v_call: TRBV21-1; cdr3_aa: CASSKEGTGQGNQPQHF
j_call: TRBJ2-7; v_call: TRBV19; cdr3_aa: CASSPPGTGSYEQYF
j_call: TRBJ2-5; v_call: TRBV9; cdr3_aa: CASSPSISQETQYF
j_call: TRBJ1-1; v_call: TRBV9; cdr3_aa: CASSALTGVTEAFF
j_call: TRBJ1-5; v_call: TRBV4-1; cdr3_aa: CASSQAGGQPQHF
j_call: TRBJ2-3; v_call: TRBV10-3; cdr3_aa: CAISVGVGITDTQYF
j_call: TRBJ2-7; v_call: TRBV10-3; cdr3_aa: CATGTVSYEQYF
j_call: TRBJ2-7; v_call: TRBV4-2; cdr3_aa: CASSQEGFGVGEQYF
j_call: TRBJ1-2; v_call: TRBV6-2/TRBV6-3; cdr3_aa: CASSLGSLGYGYTF
j_call: TRBJ2-4; v_call: TRBV18; cdr3_aa: CASSLDSAKNIQYF